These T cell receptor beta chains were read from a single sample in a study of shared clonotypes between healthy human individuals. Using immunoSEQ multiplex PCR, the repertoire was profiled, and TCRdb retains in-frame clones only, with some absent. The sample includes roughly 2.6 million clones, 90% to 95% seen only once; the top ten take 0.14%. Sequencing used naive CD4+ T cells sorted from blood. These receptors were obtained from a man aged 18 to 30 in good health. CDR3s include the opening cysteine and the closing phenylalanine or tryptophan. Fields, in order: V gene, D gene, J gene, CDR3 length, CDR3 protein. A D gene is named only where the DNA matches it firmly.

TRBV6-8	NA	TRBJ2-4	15	CASSCDLLAKNIQYF
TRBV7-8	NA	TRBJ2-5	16	CASSVRWGDLQETQYF
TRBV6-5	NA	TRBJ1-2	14	CASRRSTNNYGYTF
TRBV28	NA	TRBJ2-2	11	CASTNTGELFF
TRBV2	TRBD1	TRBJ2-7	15	CASRAGTGRRDEQYF
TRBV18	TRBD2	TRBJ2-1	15	CASSPLAGTYNEQFF
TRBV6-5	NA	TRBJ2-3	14	CASRTTASTDTQYF
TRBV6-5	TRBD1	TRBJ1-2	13	CASKFPRGHGYTF
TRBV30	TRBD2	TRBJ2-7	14	CAWRGSSSGGEQYF
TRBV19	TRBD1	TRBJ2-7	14	CASSGPGQGYEQYF
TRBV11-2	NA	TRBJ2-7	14	CASSPDWVKYEQYF
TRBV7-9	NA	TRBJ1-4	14	CASSFSSTNEKLFF
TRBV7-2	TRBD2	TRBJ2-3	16	CASSLYAGVGTDTQYF
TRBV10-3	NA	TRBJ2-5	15	CAISEGYGSQETQYF
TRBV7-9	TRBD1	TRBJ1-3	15	CASSLGQGDGNTIYF
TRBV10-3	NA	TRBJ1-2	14	CAISAWAENYGYTF
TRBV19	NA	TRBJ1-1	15	CASSPYTRMNTEAFF
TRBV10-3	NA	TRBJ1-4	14	CAIRQGGKNEKLFF
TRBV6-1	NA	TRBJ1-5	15	CASSEYGANSQPQHF
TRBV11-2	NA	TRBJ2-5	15	CASSVTGLLGETQYF
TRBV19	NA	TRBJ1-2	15	CASSIGGRNTDGYTF
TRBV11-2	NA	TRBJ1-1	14	CASSQGRASTEAFF
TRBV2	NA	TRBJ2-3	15	CASSEVGVGTDTQYF